Below are 18 T cell receptor beta chains sequenced from a single sample in a study of cytomegalovirus exposure and HLA in healthy donors. Primers: 60 Vbeta forward and 13 Jbeta reverse. TCRdb's copy holds only in-frame clones and misses some; the assay was immunoSEQ multiplex PCR. The sample yields more than 110,000 clones, roughly four fifths seen once. Specimen: PBMCs. Receptors originate from a woman aged 45-60 years in good health and CMV-seronegative.

The chain links TRBV7-2 to TRBJ2-2, with TRBD2 identical over 11 bases. This CDR3 spans 15 amino acids. Looked up from germline, CDR1 is SGHTA and CDR2 is FQGNSA. Losses at the gene ends were 4 bases for V and 3 bases for J; bases not matched to a gene: 1. The CDR3 DNA is TGTGCCAGCAGCTCTAGCGGGGGGTACACCGGGGAGCTGTTTTTT. Protein product: CASSSSGGYTGELFF.

This clone appeared once. The chain combines TRBV10-3 with TRBJ2-2, with a weak D call TRBD1 (7 bases). Germline V gene lookup returns CDR1 ENHRY and CDR2 SYGVKD. Trimming removed 6 bases from V and 5 bases from J, with 13 bases in between. The CDR3 has 14 residues. As DNA, the CDR3 is TGTGCCATCAGAAGGGACAGCGGGACCGGGGAGCTGTTTTTT. Residues: CAIRRDSGTGELFF.

V is TRBV7-2 and J is TRBJ2-5; 9 nucleotides match TRBD1. The CDR3 sequence is 13 residues long. CDR1 SGHTA and CDR2 FQGNSA come from the germline V gene. V lost 5 bases to trimming and J lost 11 bases; unmatched junction nucleotides: 9. Written as DNA, the CDR3 is TGTGCCAGCAGCCGACCGGGACAGGGAAATCAGTACTTC. It specifies CASSRPGQGNQYF.

This rearrangement joins TRBV19 to TRBJ1-5; D gene ambiguous. Trimming pared 4 bases from V and 0 bases from J, leaving 7 bases between. The CDR3 is made up of 14 amino acids. Germline CDR1 is LNHDA and CDR2 is SQIVND (reference sequence). The CDR3 nucleotides are TGTGCCAGTAGTACAGATTATAGCAATCAGCCCCAGCATTTT. This translates into CASSTDYSNQPQHF.

Here the CDR3 DNA reads TGTGCCAGTAGTATAAGGAGGGTCACTGAAGCTTTCTTT. Translated, it gives CASSIRRVTEAFF. This chain uses TRBV19 with TRBJ1-1; D gene unclear. There are 13 residues in the CDR3. The germline CDR1 and CDR2 sequences are LNHDA and SQIVND (reference sequence). The germline V and J ends were trimmed by 2 bases and 4 bases, with 8 bases remaining between them.

The V call is TRBV4-1, the J call TRBJ2-3, with TRBD1 matching 7 bases. Germline V gene lookup returns CDR1 MGHRA and CDR2 YSYEKL. The CDR3 consists of 18 residues. J lost 1 base, V lost 2 bases, and 12 bases had no gene match. In DNA form, the CDR3 reads TGCGCCAGCAGCCAACACAAGACAGGGTGGTGGGGCACAGATACGCAGTATTTT. Protein product: CASSQHKTGWWGTDTQYF.

This rearrangement joins TRBV5-6 to TRBJ2-5, with a possible D match to TRBD2 (7 bases). CDR1 and CDR2 from the germline V gene are SGHDT and YYEEEE. This CDR3 comprises 16 residues. V was cut by 4 bases and J by 1 base, with 17 bases left in between. The CDR3 region is CASSTLRGGFQETQYF. For the CDR3, the DNA is TGTGCCAGCAGCACTCTCAGGGGAGGGTTCCAAGAGACCCAGTACTTC.

A single count supports this clone. V and J are TRBV27 and TRBJ2-2; D ambiguous. The germline gives CDR1 MNHEY, CDR2 SMNVEV (reference sequence). This CDR3 is 15 amino acids long. V shed 3 bases and J shed 1 base, with 9 bases lying between them. In nucleotides, the CDR3 is TGTGCCAGCAGTTTTAGCACTGGGAACACCGGGGAGCTGTTTTTT. Residues: CASSFSTGNTGELFF.

This sequence joins TRBV4-1 and TRBJ2-3, with no clear D. Germline lookup yields CDR1 MGHRA and CDR2 YSYEKL. Trimming shortened V by 0 bases and J by 0 bases, and 7 bases separated the two germline ends. This CDR3 region has 15 residues. CDR3 sequence: CASSQDPGSTDTQYF. The CDR3 DNA reads as TGCGCCAGCAGCCAAGATCCAGGAAGCACAGATACGCAGTATTTT.

This clone appeared a single time. The chain joins TRBV5-1 to TRBJ2-1, with TRBD2 matching 11 bases. Per germline, CDR1 SGHRS and CDR2 YFSETQ. CDR3 length equals 16 residues. The J segment lost 7 bases and the V segment lost 0 bases, leaving 6 bases of the junction unmatched. The CDR3 loop reads CASSLELAGGINEQFF. The CDR3 nucleotides are TGCGCCAGCAGCTTGGAGCTAGCGGGGGGAATTAATGAGCAGTTCTTC. The whole variable domain, remainder taken from reference TRBV5-1 and TRBJ2-1, is KAGVTQTPRYLIKTRGQQVTLSCSPISGHRSVSWYQQTPGQGLQFLFEYFSETQRNKGNFPGRFSGRQFSNSRSEMNVSTLELGDSALYLCASSLELAGGINEQFFGPGTRLTVL.

This clone was counted once. CDR3 in DNA: TGTGCTAGTGGTGGGGGTGACAGGGGGCTGCAGTACTTC. Translated: CASGGGDRGLQYF. This chain uses TRBV12-5 with TRBJ2-7; 10 bases fit TRBD1. The CDR3 is 13 residues long. The V and J ends lost 5 bases and 9 bases, in that order; junction bases with no gene match: 7. The germline gives CDR1 LGHNT, CDR2 FRNRAP.

V gene TRBV6-5 combines with J gene TRBJ2-7; TRBD1 agrees at 8 bases. Germline CDR1 MNHEY, CDR2 SVGAGI. J was trimmed by 0 bases and V by 5 bases; bases with no gene match: 6. This CDR3 has 15 residues. CDR3 sequence reads: CASSPRTGFSYEQYF. For the CDR3, the DNA is TGTGCCAGCAGTCCCCGGACAGGGTTCTCCTACGAGCAGTACTTC.

The chain is built from TRBV28 and TRBJ1-6; no definite D call. The CDR3 sequence is 12 residues long. The germline CDR1 and CDR2 sequences are MDHEN and SYDVKM. V lost 2 bases and J lost 8, with 4 bases in between. This CDR3 is CASSLPYSPLHF. The CDR3 DNA is TGTGCCAGCAGTTTACCGTATTCACCCCTCCACTTT.

This clone has a handful of counts. This chain joins TRBV6-6 and TRBJ2-7, with no clear D. Trimming cost V 2 bases and J 3 bases, with 5 bases left between them. The CDR3 consists of 12 residues. Per germline, CDR1 MNHNY and CDR2 SVGAGI (reference sequence). The CDR3 DNA reads as TGTGCCAGCAGTTACACGGTCTACGAGCAGTACTTC. It yields the protein CASSYTVYEQYF.

This clone has only one observation. The chain couples TRBV9 to TRBJ2-3; 8 bases match TRBD1. This CDR3 comprises 15 residues. Trimming removed 0 bases from V and 4 bases from J; junction bases left unmatched: 4. The germline CDR1 and CDR2 sequences are SGDLS and YYNGEE. CDR3 amino acids: CASSVVQGAADTQYF. CDR3 DNA sequence: TGTGCCAGCAGCGTAGTGCAGGGGGCTGCAGATACGCAGTATTTT.

Only a few counts were recorded for this clone. V usage is TRBV5-6 and J usage is TRBJ2-3; 7 bases are shared with TRBD1. The CDR3 spans 16 residues. Trimming removed 0 bases from V and 2 bases from J; junction bases left unmatched: 6. The V gene's germline CDR1 is SGHDT and CDR2 YYEEEE. The DNA of the CDR3 is TGTGCCAGCAGCTTGGTAGGGACAGTAGTCACAGATACGCAGTATTTT. It encodes CASSLVGTVVTDTQYF.

The chain links TRBV11-2 to TRBJ2-7, with 10 bases lining up with TRBD1. This CDR3 spans 17 amino acids. The trim removed 5 bases at V and 5 bases at J, leaving 15 bases unmatched. Germline V lookup: CDR1 SGHAT, CDR2 FQNNGV. The CDR3, as DNA: TGTGCCAGCAGCGTTAGGGGGTGGACAGGGGGATTCCACGAGCAGTACTTC. Amino acids: CASSVRGWTGGFHEQYF.

J is TRBJ2-1 and V is TRBV7-3, with TRBD2 matching 10 bases. Germline V gives CDR1 SGHTA, CDR2 FQGTGA. V lost 4 bases, J lost 0 bases, and 12 bases stayed unmatched. The CDR3 spans 19 residues. The CDR3 spells CASSSPNSSGSYSYNEQFF. The CDR3 coding sequence is TGTGCCAGCAGCTCGCCTAATTCTAGCGGGAGTTACTCCTACAATGAGCAGTTCTTC. Full variable domain (missing parts from reference TRBV7-3 and TRBJ2-1): GAGVSQTPSNKVTEKGKYVELRCDPISGHTALYWYRQSLGQGPEFLIYFQGTGAADDSGLPNDRFFAVRPEGSVSTLKIQRTERGDSAVYLCASSSPNSSGSYSYNEQFFGPGTRLTVL.